The clone carrying this T cell receptor beta chain came up many times. Amplification targeted TCR beta CDR3 regions from RNA transcripts. Carried out on the TCR CDR3, a first-round RT-PCR used the HTBI primer set. One entry per CDR3 protein results from TCRdb running MiXCR on the multiplex PCR reads. The sample lists about 360,000 distinct CDR3 sequences, under 20% occurring once. Absent ophthalmopathy progression within 18 months defined stable Graves' hyperthyroidism. After removal of 5 bases from V and 6 bases from J, the junction contained 11 bases not matched to a gene. The CDR3 is 15 residues long. This record comes from a study of T cells in Graves' hyperthyroidism and ophthalmopathy.

The sequence derives from a young woman with Graves' hyperthyroidism. Input material: blood. The genes are TRBV12-3 or TRBV12-4 and TRBJ1-2; 8 positions match TRBD1. The CDR3 DNA follows: TGTGCCAGCAGTCCTTTCCCGAACAGGGGGAATGGCTACACCTTC. Encoded protein: CASSPFPNRGNGYTF.